This T cell receptor beta chain was obtained from a study of cytomegalovirus exposure and HLA in healthy donors. Whole-study findings and limits: Most likely, a cluster of highly shared sequence variants arose as a sequencing artifact. Rarity marked most TCR sequences, yet some public TCRs occurred in many donors.

Donors consisted of healthy bone marrow donors. To note about this clone: Its antigen is not known.

Between the trimmed V and J ends, which lost 5 bases and 8 bases, there was a span of 12 bases. Germline values: CDR1 DFQATT, CDR2 SNEGSKA (reference sequence). CDR3 length: 11 amino acids. PCR used 60 Vbeta primers and 13 Jbeta primers. The assay was immunoSEQ multiplex PCR, and TCRdb's table has in-frame clones only and misses some. The profile shows 150,000 to 200,000 clones, around two thirds of them singletons. What was sequenced was PBMCs. This TCR was sampled from a man aged 35 to 55 in good health and CMV-seronegative. The chain joins TRBV20-1 to TRBJ1-2; possibly TRBD1 for D (6 bases). The CDR3 sequence is CSARTGSGYTF. The CDR3 DNA reads as TGCAGTGCTCGCACAGGGTCCGGCTACACCTTC.